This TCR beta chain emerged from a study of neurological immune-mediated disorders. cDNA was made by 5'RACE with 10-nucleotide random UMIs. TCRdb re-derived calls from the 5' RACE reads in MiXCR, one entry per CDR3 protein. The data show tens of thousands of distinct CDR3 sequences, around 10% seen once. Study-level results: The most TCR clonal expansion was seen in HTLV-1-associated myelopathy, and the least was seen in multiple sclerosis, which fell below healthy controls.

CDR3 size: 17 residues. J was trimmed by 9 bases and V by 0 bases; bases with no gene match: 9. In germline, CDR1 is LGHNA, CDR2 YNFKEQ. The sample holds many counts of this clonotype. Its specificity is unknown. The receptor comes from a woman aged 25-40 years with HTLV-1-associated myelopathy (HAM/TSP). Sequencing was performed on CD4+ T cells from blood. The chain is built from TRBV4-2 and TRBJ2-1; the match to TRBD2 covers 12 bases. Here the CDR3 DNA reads TGTGCCAGCAGCCAAGAGGCCCTAGCGGGGGGGCCGGGTGAGCAGTTCTTC. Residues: CASSQEALAGGPGEQFF.